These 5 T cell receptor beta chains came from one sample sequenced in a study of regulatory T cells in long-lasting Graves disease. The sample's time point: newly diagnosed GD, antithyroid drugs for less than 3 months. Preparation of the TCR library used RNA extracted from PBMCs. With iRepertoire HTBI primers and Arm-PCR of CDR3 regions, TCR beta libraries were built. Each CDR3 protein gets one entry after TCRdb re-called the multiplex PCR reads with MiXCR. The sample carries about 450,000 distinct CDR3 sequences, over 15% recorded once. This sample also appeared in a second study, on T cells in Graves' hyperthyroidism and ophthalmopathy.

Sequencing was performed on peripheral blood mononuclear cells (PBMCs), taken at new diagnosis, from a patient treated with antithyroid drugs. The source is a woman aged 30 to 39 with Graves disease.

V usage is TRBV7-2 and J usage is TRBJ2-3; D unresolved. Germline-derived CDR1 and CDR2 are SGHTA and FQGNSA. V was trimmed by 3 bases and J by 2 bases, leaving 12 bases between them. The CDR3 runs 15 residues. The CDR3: CASSLAFTTTDTQYF. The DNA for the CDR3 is TGTGCCAGCAGCTTGGCATTCACTACCACAGATACGCAGTATTTT.

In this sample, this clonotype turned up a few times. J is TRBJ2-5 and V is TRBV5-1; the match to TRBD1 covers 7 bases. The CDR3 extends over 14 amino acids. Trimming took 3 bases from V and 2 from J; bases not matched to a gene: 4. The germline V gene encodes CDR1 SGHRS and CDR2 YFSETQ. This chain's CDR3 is CASSSGTVQETQYF. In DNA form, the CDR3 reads TGCGCCAGCAGCTCAGGGACAGTACAAGAGACCCAGTACTTC. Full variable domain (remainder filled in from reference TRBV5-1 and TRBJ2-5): KAGVTQTPRYLIKTRGQQVTLSCSPISGHRSVSWYQQTPGQGLQFLFEYFSETQRNKGNFPGRFSGRQFSNSRSEMNVSTLELGDSALYLCASSSGTVQETQYFGPGTRLLVL.

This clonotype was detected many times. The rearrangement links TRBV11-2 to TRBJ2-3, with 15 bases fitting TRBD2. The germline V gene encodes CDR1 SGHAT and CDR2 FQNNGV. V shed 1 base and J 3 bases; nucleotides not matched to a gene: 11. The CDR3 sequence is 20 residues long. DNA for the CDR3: TGTGCCAGCAGCTTAGTCCCCTGGACTAGCGGGAGGGCCAGGACAGATACGCAGTATTTT. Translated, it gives CASSLVPWTSGRARTDTQYF.

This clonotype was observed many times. CDR3 in amino acids: CASSGGGFDGYTF. CDR3 DNA sequence: TGTGCCAGCAGCGGGGGGGGGTTCGATGGCTACACCTTC. The chain links TRBV7-3 to TRBJ1-2; D is possibly TRBD1 (5 bases). Trimming took 5 bases from V and 6 from J, leaving 13 bases between them. In germline, CDR1 is SGHTA, CDR2 FQGTGA. The CDR3 runs to 13 residues.

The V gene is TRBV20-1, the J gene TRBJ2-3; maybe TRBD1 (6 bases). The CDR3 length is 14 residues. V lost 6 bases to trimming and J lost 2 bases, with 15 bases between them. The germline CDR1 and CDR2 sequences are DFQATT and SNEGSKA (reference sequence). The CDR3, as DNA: TGCAGTGCCTGGGGGCAGGAAGCCACAGATACGCAGTATTTT. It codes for CSAWGQEATDTQYF.